The 11 T cell receptor beta chains below come from one sample, sequenced in a study of naive and memory T cell subsets. The library had UMIs added by 3' ligation of an oligonucleotide to TCR cDNA. The SP2 primer and nested alpha and beta constant region primers amplified ligated cDNA in four rounds. TCRdb used MiXCR to reprocess the 5' RACE reads, holding one entry per CDR3 protein. The table shows tens of thousands of distinct CDR3 sequences, with 5.5% to 8.5% occurring only once. These receptors originate from a male donor in good health.

A few counts support this clonotype. The chain recombines TRBV20-1 with TRBJ2-3; 13 nucleotides agree with TRBD2. The length of the CDR3 is 19 residues. Germline CDR1 is DFQATT and CDR2 is SNEGSKA (reference sequence). The junction had 15 bases not matched to a gene; V was cut back by 3 bases and J by 3 bases. In DNA form, the CDR3 reads TGCAGTGCTAGCCGGACTAGCGGGGGCGTCGGAGGAGGTACAGATACGCAGTATTTT. Its translation is CSASRTSGGVGGGTDTQYF.

The sample holds many counts of this clonotype. V is TRBV20-1 and J is TRBJ2-1; 10 bases match TRBD2. This CDR3 contains 15 residues. Germline CDR1 and CDR2: DFQATT and SNEGSKA (reference sequence). Losses at the gene ends were 0 bases for V and 7 bases for J; bases not matched to a gene: 6. The CDR3 loop is CSARDGSSGSNEQFF. The CDR3 region has the DNA TGCAGTGCTAGAGATGGATCTAGCGGGAGTAATGAGCAGTTCTTC.

In this sample, this clonotype turned up a few times. This sequence joins TRBV27 and TRBJ2-2; 8 nucleotides align to TRBD2. The CDR3 extends over 17 amino acids. Germline V gene data show CDR1 as MNHEY and CDR2 as SMNVEV (reference sequence). V was pared by 1 base and J by 5 bases, with 9 bases of the junction left unmatched. The CDR3 region has the DNA TGTGCCAGCAGTTTATACTTCGGGACTAGTGAAACCGGGGAGCTGTTTTTT. The encoded protein is CASSLYFGTSETGELFF.

The rearrangement uses TRBV2 and TRBJ1-2; possibly TRBD1 for D (5 bases). This CDR3 spans 14 amino acids. Germline V gene data show CDR1 as SNHLY and CDR2 as FYNNEI. V lost 5 bases to trimming and J lost 6 bases, with 16 bases between them. The CDR3 region is CASSFPQGFDGYTF. For the CDR3, the DNA is TGTGCCAGCAGTTTTCCCCAGGGTTTTGATGGCTACACCTTC.

This clonotype was found many times. The DNA for the CDR3 is TGCGCCAGCAGCCAAGATGGGACTTGGGGGACCCAGTACTTC. This gives the protein CASSQDGTWGTQYF. This sequence joins TRBV4-1 and TRBJ2-5; tentatively, D is TRBD2 (6 bases). The CDR3 has 14 residues. Trimming took off 0 bases at V and 7 bases at J, with 12 bases between the two ends. Germline CDR1 reads MGHRA; CDR2 reads YSYEKL.

This clonotype occurred many times. V gene TRBV6-6 combines with J gene TRBJ1-3, with 8 bases aligning to TRBD1. J gave up 1 base and V 5 bases, and 4 bases lay outside the gene matches. CDR3 length equals 15 residues. CDR1 MNHNY and CDR2 SVGAGI come from the germline V gene (reference sequence). In DNA, the CDR3 is TGTGCCAGCAGTCAGCGACAGGGGTCTGGAAACACCATATATTTT. This sequence encodes CASSQRQGSGNTIYF.

This clonotype has at least ten counts. V usage is TRBV2 and J usage is TRBJ2-7; TRBD1 might be the D (6 bases). The CDR3 has 13 amino acids. Between the trimmed V and J ends, which lost 4 bases and 2 bases, there was a span of 9 bases. Looked up from germline, CDR1 is SNHLY and CDR2 is FYNNEI. The CDR3 spells CASSGQEPYEQYF. CDR3 DNA: TGTGCCAGCAGTGGACAGGAGCCCTACGAGCAGTACTTC.

This clonotype was found a few times. The rearrangement uses TRBV4-2 and TRBJ1-5, with a tentative D call TRBD1 (5 bases). CDR3 length: 15 amino acids. Looked up from germline, CDR1 is LGHNA and CDR2 is YNFKEQ. Trimming left V 0 bases short and J 7 bases short, with 13 bases between. The CDR3 sequence is CASSQDPQGTQPQHF. The CDR3 DNA follows: TGTGCCAGCAGCCAAGATCCCCAGGGTACCCAGCCCCAGCATTTT.

This rearrangement joins TRBV11-2 to TRBJ2-7, with 9 positions matching TRBD1. After removal of 5 bases from V and 5 bases from J, the junction contained 7 bases not matched to a gene. CDR1 is SGHAT, CDR2 FQNNGV, per germline. CDR3 length: 14 residues. CDR3 protein: CASSPSDRGNEQYF. CDR3 DNA: TGTGCCAGCAGCCCTTCGGACAGGGGCAACGAGCAGTACTTC.

This clonotype was recorded at least ten times. V and J are TRBV12-5 and TRBJ2-4; TRBD2 matches at 7 bases. V shed 5 bases, J shed 3 bases, and the junction held 13 bases outside the gene matches. This CDR3 has 17 residues. In germline, CDR1 is LGHNT, CDR2 FRNRAP. The CDR3 spells CASGPSPGGTDKNIQYF. Written as DNA, the CDR3 is TGTGCTAGTGGTCCGAGCCCCGGGGGGACTGACAAAAACATTCAGTACTTC.

The DNA for the CDR3 is TGTGCCAGCAGCTTAGTGGGTTGGTGGGGCTACACCTTC. Translating gives CASSLVGWWGYTF. This chain uses TRBV7-8 with TRBJ1-2; D is unclear. Trimming took 1 base from V and 8 from J, leaving 11 bases between them. The CDR3 consists of 13 residues. Germline V gives CDR1 SGHVS, CDR2 FQNEAQ.